One T cell receptor beta chain is described in this entry. The target antigen is unknown. The data derive from a study of breast tumors, draining lymph nodes, adjacent tissues. Each CDR3 protein gets one entry after TCRdb re-called the multiplex PCR reads with MiXCR. The sample records around 130,000 distinct CDR3 sequences, approximately 32% being singletons. Axillary draining lymph nodes of breast cancer patients supplied the node samples. Overall study results and limits: Compared with basal-like, luminal-like tumors shared significantly more repertoire with nontumor tissue. Compared with lymph nodes, tumors were less diverse; compared with nontumor tissue, more. The data were judged consistent with most tumor T cells coming from lymph node and expanding in tumor.

Sequenced sample: axillary lymph node tissue. The TCR sequence derives from a female donor with breast cancer. Some clones in this sample may be carry-over from other donors' samples.

CDR3 residues: CASSMGRSNTEAFF. The CDR3 nucleotides are TGTGCCAGCAGCATGGGACGGAGCAACACTGAAGCTTTCTTT. V gene TRBV2 combines with J gene TRBJ1-1; D possibly corresponds to TRBD1 (5 bases). The CDR3 is 14 amino acids. Trimming took 6 bases from V and 2 from J, leaving 13 bases between them. Germline CDR1 SNHLY, CDR2 FYNNEI.